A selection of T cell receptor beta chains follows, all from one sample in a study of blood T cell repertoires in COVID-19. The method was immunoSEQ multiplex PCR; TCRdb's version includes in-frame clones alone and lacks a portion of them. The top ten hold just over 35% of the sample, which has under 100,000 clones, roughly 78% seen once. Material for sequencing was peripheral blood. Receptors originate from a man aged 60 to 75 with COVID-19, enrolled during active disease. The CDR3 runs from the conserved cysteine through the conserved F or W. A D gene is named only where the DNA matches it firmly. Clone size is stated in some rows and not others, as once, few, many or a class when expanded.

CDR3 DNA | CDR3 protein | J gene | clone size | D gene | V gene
TGTGCCAGCAGCCGGAGGGGAGCGGGCACAGATACGCAGTATTTT | CASSRRGAGTDTQYF | TRBJ2-3 | few | - | TRBV9
TGTGCCAGCAGTCGAAAGGGACAGGGAGTTTCTGATCAGCCCCAGCATTTT | CASSRKGQGVSDQPQHF | TRBJ1-5 | - | TRBD1 | TRBV6-6
TGTGCCAGTAGTCTTGGACAGTCCTACGAGCAGTACTTC | CASSLGQSYEQYF | TRBJ2-7 | - | - | TRBV19
TGTGCCAGCAGCCTCAGCGGGAATATATACAATGAGCAGTTCTTC | CASSLSGNIYNEQFF | TRBJ2-1 | - | TRBD2 | TRBV9
TGCGCCAGCAGCTTGGTCGCGCTAGCGGGCCTAAGCGGGGAGACCCAGTACTTC | CASSLVALAGLSGETQYF | TRBJ2-5 | - | TRBD2 | TRBV5-1
TGTGCCAGCAGTGTTAACGGGGGGTCAAGGTCACCCCTCCACTTT | CASSVNGGSRSPLHF | TRBJ1-6 | - | - | TRBV27
TGTGCCAGCAGTTTAGACAGGGTGGAGACCCAGTACTTC | CASSLDRVETQYF | TRBJ2-5 | - | - | TRBV12-3/TRBV12-4
TGTGCCAGCAGCCAAGGGACAGGGCGGCCGGTAGGGGATGAAAAACTGTTTTTT | CASSQGTGRPVGDEKLFF | TRBJ1-4 | - | TRBD1 | TRBV4-2
TGTGCCAGCAGCCGTTCTAAGCGGGAGCGTCAAGAGACCCAGTACTTC | CASSRSKRERQETQYF | TRBJ2-5 | - | TRBD2 | TRBV11-3
TGTGCCAGCAGCTATGGGACAGCCCCCCACGAGCAGTACTTC | CASSYGTAPHEQYF | TRBJ2-7 | - | TRBD1 | TRBV5-4
TGTGCCAGCCAGGCCAGGGGTGATTCACCCCTCCACTTT | CASQARGDSPLHF | TRBJ1-6 | few | - | TRBV9
TGTGCCAGCAGCGCGAATAACAGGGAAAGGGAGACCCAGTACTTC | CASSANNRERETQYF | TRBJ2-5 | - | - | TRBV5-4
TGTGCCAGCAGCTCACTACCCCGCGCCGGGAGGGGGAATGAAAAACTGTTTTTT | CASSSLPRAGRGNEKLFF | TRBJ1-4 | - | - | TRBV27
TGTGCCAGCAGTGACAGGCCAGAGCAGTTCTTC | CASSDRPEQFF | TRBJ2-1 | - | - | TRBV2
TGCAGTGCTAGTCTCAGACAGGGGAACACTGAAGCTTTCTTT | CSASLRQGNTEAFF | TRBJ1-1 | - | TRBD1 | TRBV20-1
TGTGCCAGCAGCGTAGCCCCTGGGGGGGGGCCGAACACCGGGGAGCTGTTTTTT | CASSVAPGGGPNTGELFF | TRBJ2-2 | few | - | TRBV9
TGTGCCAGTTCTGCGGTCAGTGAAGGGGCCAACGTCCTGACTTTC | CASSAVSEGANVLTF | TRBJ2-6 | - | - | TRBV19
TGTGCCAGCAGCTTAAGACTAGCGGGGAGCACAGATACGCAGTATTTT | CASSLRLAGSTDTQYF | TRBJ2-3 | - | TRBD2 | TRBV7-9
TGTGCCAGTAGTATCGGGACAGGTTCCGACACAGATACGCAGTATTTT | CASSIGTGSDTDTQYF | TRBJ2-3 | few | TRBD1 | TRBV19
TGTGCCAGCAGTGGGACTGACTATGGCTACACCTTC | CASSGTDYGYTF | TRBJ1-2 | few | - | TRBV2